Listed below are T cell receptor beta chains from one sample, sequenced in a study of glioma-infiltrating T cells. In TCRdb, the multiplex PCR reads were re-called with MiXCR into one record per CDR3 protein. This table has more than 95,000 distinct CDR3 sequences, roughly 20% appearing once. Material: glioma tissue, nonneoplastic brain tissue, or PBMCs (not recorded which). The receptors were sampled from a human donor with low-grade glioma or glioblastoma, undergoing nonglioma brain surgery, or in good health (not recorded which). CDR3s include the opening cysteine and the closing phenylalanine or tryptophan. A D gene is named only where the DNA matches it firmly. Size tells how often a clone was seen (once, few, many) or the class of an expanded clone, and some rows leave it out.

v_gene	abundance	d_gene	j_gene	CDR3nt	CDR3aa
TRBV29-1	many	TRBD2	TRBJ2-7	TGCAGCGTTGTGACTAGCGCCTACGAGCAGTACTTC	CSVVTSAYEQYF
TRBV18	few	-	TRBJ1-4	TGTGCCAGCTCACCACCCGCAGGGAGGGAAAAACTGTTTTTT	CASSPPAGREKLFF
TRBV12-3/TRBV12-4	few	-	TRBJ1-1	TGTGCCAGCAGTTTCGGGGAAAGGGGCGCAGGAGGCGCTGAAGCTTTCTTT	CASSFGERGAGGAEAFF
TRBV5-1	few	TRBD2	TRBJ2-3	TGCGCCAGCAGCTTGGTGACTAGCGGGAGCTCAGATACGCAGTATTTT	CASSLVTSGSSDTQYF
TRBV10-3	many	-	TRBJ1-5	TGTGCCATCAGTACTGAAGGGCAGCCCCAGCATTTT	CAISTEGQPQHF
TRBV4-2	many	-	TRBJ2-3	TGTGCCAGCAGCCAAGAGTCAGCGGTGAGGACCACAGATACGCAGTATTTT	CASSQESAVRTTDTQYF
TRBV27	-	-	TRBJ2-1	TGTGCCAGCAGACCGGGACTGAACAATGAGCAGTTCTTC	CASRPGLNNEQFF
TRBV19	-	-	TRBJ2-1	TGTGCCAGTGCCCCTAGTCGGGGGCGGGACAATGAGCAGTTCTTC	CASAPSRGRDNEQFF
TRBV4-1	many	-	TRBJ1-5	TGCGCCAGCAGCCTACTCGGAGAATTCAATCAGCCCCAGCATTTT	CASSLLGEFNQPQHF
TRBV6-1	many	-	TRBJ2-1	TGTGCCAGCAAAGTGGATTTTTCCACTAATGAGCAGTTCTTC	CASKVDFSTNEQFF
TRBV20-1	many	TRBD2	TRBJ2-1	TGCAGTGCTAGGCCGACTAGCGGGAGATACAATGAGCAGTTCTTC	CSARPTSGRYNEQFF
TRBV15	many	TRBD1	TRBJ2-3	TGTGCCACCAGCAGAGACAGGACAGGTTTTGATACGCAGTATTTT	CATSRDRTGFDTQYF
TRBV3-1	many	-	TRBJ2-3	TGTGCCAGCAGCCCCCTCGCGCAGCGAAAAACGGAAGATACGCAGTATTTT	CASSPLAQRKTEDTQYF
TRBV6-2/TRBV6-3	-	-	TRBJ1-1	TGTGCCAGCAGACAGTATGGCGCTGAAGCTTTCTTT	CASRQYGAEAFF
TRBV6-1	many	TRBD2	TRBJ2-7	TGTGCCAGCACTCGACTAGCGGCTACCTACGAGCAGTACTTC	CASTRLAATYEQYF
TRBV18	many	TRBD1	TRBJ2-3	TGTGCCAGCTCACCCGGGACAGGGGGCGCAGATACGCAGTATTTT	CASSPGTGGADTQYF
TRBV6-1	many	-	TRBJ2-3	TGTGCCAGCACGAAGGAGTGGGGGAGGAGCACAGATACGCAGTATTTT	CASTKEWGRSTDTQYF
TRBV3-1	many	-	TRBJ1-1	TGTGCCAGCAGCCAAGTCACCCTTGGGGACACTGAAGCTTTCTTT	CASSQVTLGDTEAFF
TRBV12-5	many	-	TRBJ2-3	TGTGCTAGTGGCCCGGACGCTAGCACAGATACGCAGTATTTT	CASGPDASTDTQYF
TRBV28	many	-	TRBJ1-2	TGTGCCAGCAGTTTTCCAGCGGACTATGGCTACACCTTC	CASSFPADYGYTF
TRBV20-1	many	-	TRBJ1-4	TGCAGTGCTAGAGACAGGGTGGATGAAAAACTGTTTTTT	CSARDRVDEKLFF
TRBV5-1	-	-	TRBJ1-5	TGCGCCAGCAGCTTGGATGCACAGCCCAATCAGCCCCAGCATTTT	CASSLDAQPNQPQHF
TRBV19	-	-	TRBJ1-5	TGTGCCAGTACCCTTTCGGGGGGCGCAGGTCAGCCCCAGAATTTT	CASTLSGGAGQPQNF
TRBV20-1	many	-	TRBJ2-7	TGCAGTGCTAGACCCATACACTACGAGCAGTACTTC	CSARPIHYEQYF
TRBV4-1	many	-	TRBJ1-4	TGCGCCAGCAGCCAAGGGGCAGTACCTAATGAAAAACTGTTTTTT	CASSQGAVPNEKLFF
TRBV15	-	-	TRBJ1-3	TGTGCCACCAGCAGAGCAGGAAGTGGAAACACCATATATTTT	CATSRAGSGNTIYF
TRBV5-1	many	TRBD2	TRBJ2-3	TGCGCCAGCAGCTTAGGGACTAGCGGGCCCACAGATACGCAGTATTTT	CASSLGTSGPTDTQYF
TRBV27	many	TRBD1	TRBJ1-1	TGTGCCAGCAGTTTATCCGACACCGGGACAGGCAACACTGAAGCTTTCTTT	CASSLSDTGTGNTEAFF
TRBV6-1	many	-	TRBJ2-7	TGTGCCAGCAGCCAGACTGTCTACGAGCAGTACTTC	CASSQTVYEQYF
TRBV3-1	many	-	TRBJ2-1	TGTGCCAGCAGCCAAGAGACTAGGCACAATGAGCAGTTCTTC	CASSQETRHNEQFF
TRBV28	medium-sized	-	TRBJ1-2	TGTGCCAGCATACCGTCGCACAGGGAAGAGTTGGATGGCTACACCTTC	CASIPSHREELDGYTF
TRBV7-9	many	-	TRBJ2-7	TGTGCCAGCAGCTTAGTCACTGGGACCTACGAGCAGTACTTC	CASSLVTGTYEQYF
TRBV27	many	TRBD2	TRBJ2-3	TGTGCCAGCAGTACCCTGAACGTAGGGACTAGCGGGCCTACGGACCTAGTGTCGCAGTATTTT	CASSTLNVGTSGPTDLVSQYF
TRBV27	many	-	TRBJ1-5	TGTGCCAGCAGTAAGGACGGCAATCAGCCCCAGCATTTT	CASSKDGNQPQHF
TRBV27	many	-	TRBJ2-7	TGTGCCAGCAATGGGGGGAATAGGCCCTACGAGCAGTACTTC	CASNGGNRPYEQYF
TRBV7-2	many	-	TRBJ2-7	TGTGCCAGCAGCCCTACCAGCTGGGGGGACGAGCAGTACTTC	CASSPTSWGDEQYF
TRBV7-2	many	-	TRBJ2-3	TGTGCCAGCAGGGCCCCGGGAACGCAGTATTTT	CASRAPGTQYF
TRBV4-1	many	TRBD1	TRBJ2-3	TGCGCCACCGCGACAGGGGAGGCAGATACGCAGTATTTT	CATATGEADTQYF
TRBV15	many	-	TRBJ2-7	TGTGCCACCAGCAGACGGGACGGATCTGGTGAGCAGTACTTC	CATSRRDGSGEQYF
TRBV6-1	many	-	TRBJ2-5	TGTGCCAGCAGTGAAATGATCGGGGACCAAGAGACCCAGTACTTC	CASSEMIGDQETQYF
TRBV6-1	many	-	TRBJ2-7	TGTGCCAGCAGTCTGTTCAACGAGCAGTACTTC	CASSLFNEQYF
TRBV4-2	many	TRBD1	TRBJ1-4	TGTGCCAGCAGCCAACAGGCAGGGGACAGCAATGAAAAACTGTTTTTT	CASSQQAGDSNEKLFF
TRBV5-1	many	TRBD1	TRBJ1-1	TGCGCCAGCAGCTTGGGCAGCGGACAGGTCGACACTGAAGCTTTCTTT	CASSLGSGQVDTEAFF
TRBV19	-	-	TRBJ2-7	TGTGCCAGTAGTCACCCTCAGGGGGGACGGGACGAGCAGTACTTC	CASSHPQGGRDEQYF
TRBV5-5	-	-	TRBJ2-3	TGTGCCAGCAGCACCGGGACAAACCCTAGCACAGATACGCAGTATTTT	CASSTGTNPSTDTQYF
TRBV27	many	TRBD2	TRBJ2-7	TGTGCCAGCAGTCCGGGAGGCCCCTACGAGCAGTACTTC	CASSPGGPYEQYF
TRBV7-9	many	TRBD1	TRBJ1-2	TGTGCCAGCAGCCTCACCGGGACAGACTATGGCTACACCTTC	CASSLTGTDYGYTF
TRBV19	many	-	TRBJ2-1	TGTGCCAGTAGGAAGGGCTCCTACAATGAGCAGTTCTTC	CASRKGSYNEQFF
TRBV6-1	many	-	TRBJ2-2	TGTGCCAGCAGTTTAGACTTTTCCACCGGGGAGCTGTTTTTT	CASSLDFSTGELFF
TRBV2	many	-	TRBJ2-1	TGTGCCAGCACTCCTGGACTGAACTCCTACAATGAGCAGTTCTTC	CASTPGLNSYNEQFF
TRBV5-4	-	-	TRBJ1-2	TGTGCCAGCAGCCGATTCTTTAGTACTAGTGATTATGGCTACACCTTC	CASSRFFSTSDYGYTF
TRBV6-1	many	TRBD2	TRBJ2-3	TGTGCCAGCGGCCGACTAGCGGGAACAGATACGCAGTATTTT	CASGRLAGTDTQYF
TRBV4-1	many	TRBD2	TRBJ2-7	TGCGCCAGCAGCCAAGCTCGTGCAAGCGGGAGCTCCTACGAGCAGTACTTC	CASSQARASGSSYEQYF
TRBV4-1	-	-	TRBJ2-1	TGCGCCAGCAGCCCAACCACCCCCCGGTACAATGAGCAGTTCTTC	CASSPTTPRYNEQFF
TRBV12-5	-	TRBD2	TRBJ2-1	TGTGCTAGTGGTTCGGGACTAGCGGTAATACCCTCCTACAATGAGCAGTTCTTC	CASGSGLAVIPSYNEQFF
TRBV4-1	-	-	TRBJ2-1	TGCGCCAGCAGCCAAGAAAGAGCGCCCACCTACAATGAGCAGTTCTTC	CASSQERAPTYNEQFF
TRBV9	-	-	TRBJ2-1	TGTGCCAGCACCCGGGACCACAATGAGCAGTTCTTC	CASTRDHNEQFF
TRBV19	-	-	TRBJ2-5	TGTGCCAGTAGTATGAGGGAAAGGGCTCGGAGGAACTTC	CASSMRERARRNF
TRBV9	-	-	TRBJ1-2	TGTGCCAGCAGCGTAGGGAGGGGGACTTACGGCTACACCTTC	CASSVGRGTYGYTF
TRBV27	many	-	TRBJ2-7	TGTGCCAGCAAAACTAGCTACTACGAGCAGTACTTC	CASKTSYYEQYF